This T cell receptor (beta chain) was captured in a study of blood T cell repertoires in COVID-19. Study summary: Italy, Spain and the United States were the sources of the convalescent and acute COVID-19 samples.

Authors' data handling: Researchers report that nucleated cell counts were estimated from reference gene primer amplification. Here immunoSEQ multiplex PCR was the method, and the copy in TCRdb shows in-frame clones only, minus some. V and J calls and clone size are given by that table; D and trimming were obtained from the DNA. The sample lists around 150,000 clones, more than 80% seen once, with 1.5% to 2.5% in the top ten. This CDR3 contains 13 residues. V was trimmed by 2 bases and J by 4 bases, leaving 5 bases between them. The germline V gene has CDR1 LGHDT and CDR2 YNNKEL (reference sequence). The Seattle patients, enrolled during active infection, were followed longitudinally.

The sequencing sample was made of peripheral blood. V gene TRBV3-1 (or the pseudogene TRBV3-2) combines with J gene TRBJ1-4, with D uncertain. The TCR was taken from a woman aged 60-75 years with COVID-19, enrolled during active disease. CDR3 sequence: CASSQQINEKLFF. The CDR3 DNA sequence: TGTGCCAGCAGCCAACAGATTAATGAAAAACTGTTTTTT.